Included here is one T cell receptor beta chain sequence, with context. The source of the sample is a study of blood T cell repertoires in COVID-19. Study details: PBMCs, B-cell-depleted T cells, or T cells provided the cDNA or gDNA that made up the material.

Self-reported history from a screening survey and questionnaire set each donor's cohort. Exposed enrollees had met someone with a PCR-confirmed or clinician-diagnosed COVID-19 case at some point within the 2 weeks before study entry. Methods used by the authors: From reference gene primer amplification, estimates of nucleated cell counts were derived. The data were produced by immunoSEQ multiplex PCR, yet TCRdb's version contains in-frame clones alone and is incomplete. V and J calls and clone size are copied from that table; D and trimming were computed from the DNA. The table shows approximately 310,000 clones, with approximately 81% occurring only once. The V gene end was trimmed by 5 bases and the J gene end by 3 bases; junction bases not matched to a gene: 7. The CDR3 runs to 16 residues. Germline CDR1 MDHEN, CDR2 SYDVKM.

This TCR was sampled from a woman aged 30 to 39 who had been exposed to COVID-19. The chain is built from TRBV28 and TRBJ1-1; 12 bases map to TRBD1. The specimen sequenced was PBMCs or T cells enriched from blood (not recorded which). The CDR3 coding sequence is TGTGCCAGCAGTGACCGGGACAGGGGGCATCACACTGAAGCTTTCTTT. It yields the protein CASSDRDRGHHTEAFF. Full variable domain (remainder filled in from reference TRBV28 and TRBJ1-1): DVKVTQSSRYLVKRTGEKVFLECVQDMDHENMFWYRQDPGLGLRLIYFSYDVKMKEKGDIPEGYSVSREKKERFSLILESASTNQTSMYLCASSDRDRGHHTEAFFGQGTRLTVV.